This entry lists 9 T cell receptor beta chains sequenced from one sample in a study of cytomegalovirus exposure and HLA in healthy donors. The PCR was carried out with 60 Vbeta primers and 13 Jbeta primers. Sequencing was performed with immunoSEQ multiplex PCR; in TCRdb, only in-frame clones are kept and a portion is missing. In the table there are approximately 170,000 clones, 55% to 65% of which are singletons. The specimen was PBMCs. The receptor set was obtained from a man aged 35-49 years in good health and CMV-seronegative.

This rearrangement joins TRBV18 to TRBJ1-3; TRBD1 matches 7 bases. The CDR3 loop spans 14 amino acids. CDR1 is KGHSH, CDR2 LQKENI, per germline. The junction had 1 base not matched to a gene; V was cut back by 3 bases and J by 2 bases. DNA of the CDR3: TGTGCCAGCTCACCTCAGGGGGCTGGAAACACCATATATTTT. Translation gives CASSPQGAGNTIYF.

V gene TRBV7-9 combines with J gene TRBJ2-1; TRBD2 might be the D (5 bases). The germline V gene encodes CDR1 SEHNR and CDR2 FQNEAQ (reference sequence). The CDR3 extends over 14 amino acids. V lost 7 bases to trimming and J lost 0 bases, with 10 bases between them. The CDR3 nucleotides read TGTGCCAGCATCCCGGGGAGCTCCTACAATGAGCAGTTCTTC. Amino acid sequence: CASIPGSSYNEQFF.

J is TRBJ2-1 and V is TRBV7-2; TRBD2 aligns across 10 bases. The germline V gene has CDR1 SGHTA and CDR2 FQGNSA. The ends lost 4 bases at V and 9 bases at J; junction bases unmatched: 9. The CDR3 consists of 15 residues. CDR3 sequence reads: CASSSLGLAEGEQFF. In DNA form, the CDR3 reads TGTGCCAGCAGCTCCTTAGGACTAGCGGAAGGTGAGCAGTTCTTC.

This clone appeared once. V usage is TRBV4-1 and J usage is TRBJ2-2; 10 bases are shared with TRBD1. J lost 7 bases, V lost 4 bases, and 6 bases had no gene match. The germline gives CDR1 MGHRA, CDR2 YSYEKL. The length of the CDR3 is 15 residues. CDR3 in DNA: TGCGCCAGCAGCCGAGCCGGGACAGGGGACGGGGAGCTGTTTTTT. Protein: CASSRAGTGDGELFF.

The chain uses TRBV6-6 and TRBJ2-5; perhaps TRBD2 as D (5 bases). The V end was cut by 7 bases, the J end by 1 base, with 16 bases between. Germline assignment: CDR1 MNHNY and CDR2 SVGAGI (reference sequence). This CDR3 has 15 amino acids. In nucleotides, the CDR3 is TGTGCCAGCACTCAGAGGGCGCTAATCCAAGAGACCCAGTACTTC. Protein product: CASTQRALIQETQYF.

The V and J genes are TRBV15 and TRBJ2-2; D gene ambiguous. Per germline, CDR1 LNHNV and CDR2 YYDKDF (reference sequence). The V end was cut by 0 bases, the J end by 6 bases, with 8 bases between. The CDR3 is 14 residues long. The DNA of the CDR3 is TGTGCCACCAGCAGAGATCCTGTCTCCGGGGAGCTGTTTTTT. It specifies CATSRDPVSGELFF.

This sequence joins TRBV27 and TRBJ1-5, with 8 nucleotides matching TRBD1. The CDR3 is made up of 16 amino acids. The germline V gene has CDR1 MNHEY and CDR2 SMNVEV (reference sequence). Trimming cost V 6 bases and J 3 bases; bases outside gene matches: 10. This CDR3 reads CASRVSGTGFNQPQHF. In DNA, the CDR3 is TGTGCCAGCAGGGTATCCGGGACAGGCTTCAATCAGCCCCAGCATTTT.

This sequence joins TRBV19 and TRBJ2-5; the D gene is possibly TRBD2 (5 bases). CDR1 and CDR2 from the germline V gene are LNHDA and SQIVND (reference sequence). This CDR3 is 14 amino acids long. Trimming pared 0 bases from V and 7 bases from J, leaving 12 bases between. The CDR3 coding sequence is TGTGCCAGTAGTATAGACGCCGGGATGTCGACCCAGTACTTC. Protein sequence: CASSIDAGMSTQYF.

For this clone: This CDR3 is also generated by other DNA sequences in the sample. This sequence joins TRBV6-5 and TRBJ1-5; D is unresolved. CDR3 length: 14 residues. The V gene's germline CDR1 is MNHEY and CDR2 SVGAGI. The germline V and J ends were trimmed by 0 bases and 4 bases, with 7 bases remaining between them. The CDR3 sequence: CASSYSGGNQPQHF. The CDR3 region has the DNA TGTGCCAGCAGTTACTCAGGAGGGAATCAGCCCCAGCATTTT.